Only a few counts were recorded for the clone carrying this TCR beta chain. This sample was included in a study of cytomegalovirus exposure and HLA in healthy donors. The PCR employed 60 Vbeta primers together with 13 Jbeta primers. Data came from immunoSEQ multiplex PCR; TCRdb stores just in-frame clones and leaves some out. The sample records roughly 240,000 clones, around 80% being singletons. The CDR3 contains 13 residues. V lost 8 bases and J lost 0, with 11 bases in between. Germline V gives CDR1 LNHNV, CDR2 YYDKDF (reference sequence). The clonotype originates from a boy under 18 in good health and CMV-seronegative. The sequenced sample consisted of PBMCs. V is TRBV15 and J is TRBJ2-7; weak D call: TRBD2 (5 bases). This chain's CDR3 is CATGRDNSYEQYF. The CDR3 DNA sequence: TGTGCCACCGGTCGGGATAACTCCTACGAGCAGTACTTC.